These T cell receptor beta chains were read from a single sample in a study of graft-versus-host responses after intestinal transplantation. Some clones are missing from TCRdb's copy, which holds only in-frame ones; the method was immunoSEQ multiplex PCR. The sample holds 60,000 to 65,000 clones, approximately 91% seen once. Sequenced here: ileum tissue, sampled approximately 56 weeks after transplant. These receptors originate from a human patient who received an intestinal transplant, so some T cells may come from the graft donor. The CDR3 runs from the conserved cysteine through the conserved F or W. The D gene is left open where the match is weak. Rows may omit the clone size; those that give it use once, few, many or a size class.

>.|TRBJ1-3|.|10|TRBV12-5
TGTGCTAGTGGGAGAAACACCATATATTTT
CASGRNTIYF
>.|TRBJ2-5|TRBD1|15|TRBV11-2
TGTGCCAGCAGCGTCGGGACAGGGGTAGGGGAGACCCAGTACTTC
CASSVGTGVGETQYF
>.|TRBJ2-7|TRBD2|14|TRBV28
TGTGCCAGCAGTTTGGGTGGGAGGGCCGCCGAGCAGTACTTC
CASSLGGRAAEQYF
>.|TRBJ2-1|TRBD2|16|TRBV2
TGTGCCAGCAGTGGGCGCCTAGCGGGAGTCTACAATGAGCAGTTCTTC
CASSGRLAGVYNEQFF
>.|TRBJ2-5|TRBD1|12|TRBV29-1
TGCAGCGCCCGGACAGGGGGTGAGACCCAGTACTTC
CSARTGGETQYF
>.|TRBJ1-2|.|13|TRBV7-6
TGTGCCAGCAGCTTGGGGGGGGCGTATGGCTACACCTTC
CASSLGGAYGYTF
>.|TRBJ2-5|.|13|TRBV4-1
TGCGCCAGCAGTTGGGGGTTACAAGAGACCCAGTACTTC
CASSWGLQETQYF
>.|TRBJ1-1|.|14|TRBV5-5
TGTGCCAGCAGCTTGGCCTCTTTGAACACTGAAGCTTTCTTT
CASSLASLNTEAFF
>few|TRBJ1-2|.|12|TRBV11-2
TGTGCCAGCAGCCCGGGGACTTATGGCTACACCTTC
CASSPGTYGYTF
>.|TRBJ1-1|.|16|TRBV25-1
TGTGCCAGCAGTGAATTAGAGAGTCAAATGAACACTGAAGCTTTCTTT
CASSELESQMNTEAFF
>.|TRBJ2-3|.|14|TRBV1
TGCACCAGCAGCCAAGATAGCCACACAGATACGCAGTATTTT
CTSSQDSHTDTQYF
>once|TRBJ2-2|.|15|TRBV27
TGTGCCAGCAGTGAACCGGGACACCTCACCGGGGAGCTGTTTTTT
CASSEPGHLTGELFF
>.|TRBJ2-1|.|16|TRBV19
TGTGCCAGTAGTATAGCCCCTTTAGCAGCCTACAATGAGCAGTTCTTC
CASSIAPLAAYNEQFF
>.|TRBJ2-3|.|16|TRBV28
TGTGCCACCAACAGTGAAACTAGCCCCCGCGGGGATACGCAGTATTTT
CATNSETSPRGDTQYF
>.|TRBJ2-2|TRBD1|16|TRBV9
TGTGCCAGCACCGAAGACGGGACAGGGGTCACCGGGGAGCTGTTTTTT
CASTEDGTGVTGELFF
>.|TRBJ2-2|.|14|TRBV6-6
TGTGCCAGCAGTTACGAGACGGAGACCGGGGAGCTGTTTTTT
CASSYETETGELFF
>.|TRBJ2-1|.|14|TRBV15
TGTGCCACCAGCAGAGATCTAGGGTCTCTTGAGCAGTTCTTC
CATSRDLGSLEQFF
>.|TRBJ1-5|.|15|TRBV6-6
TGTGCCAGCAGTTACTGGGGCGGGGGTCCAGAGCCCCAGCATTTT
CASSYWGGGPEPQHF
>.|TRBJ1-5|TRBD1|16|TRBV19
TGTGCCAGTAGTATCTTTGGGGACAGTAGCAATCAGCCCCAGCATTTT
CASSIFGDSSNQPQHF
>.|TRBJ2-1|.|16|TRBV5-1
TGCGCCAGCAGGCACCCCGCCGGAGGAGGATACAATGAGCAGTTCTTC
CASRHPAGGGYNEQFF
>.|TRBJ1-3|.|15|TRBV6-5
TGTGCCAGCAGTGCTCAGACTTTCTCTGGAAACACCATATATTTT
CASSAQTFSGNTIYF
>.|TRBJ1-3|.|17|TRBV9
TGTGCCAGCAGCGTAGGGGTAGGGCGCCGCTCTGGAAACACCATATATTTT
CASSVGVGRRSGNTIYF
>.|TRBJ2-3|.|12|TRBV7-2
TGTGCCAGCAGCCAAACTAGCTCCGCACGGTATTTT
CASSQTSSARYF
>.|TRBJ2-7|TRBD2|14|TRBV11-2
TGTGCCAGCAGCTTAACTAGCGGGAGGTACGAGCAGTACTTC
CASSLTSGRYEQYF
>.|TRBJ2-5|.|13|TRBV30
TGTGCCTGGAGAGGGGGACTCCCAGAGACCCAGTACTTC
CAWRGGLPETQYF
>.|TRBJ1-2|.|13|TRBV5-1
TGCGCCAGCAGCTTGAACAGGGACTATGGCTACACCTTC
CASSLNRDYGYTF
>.|TRBJ2-7|TRBD2|15|TRBV19
TGTGCCAGTAGTATAGATAGCGGGCACTCCTACGAGCAGTACTTC
CASSIDSGHSYEQYF
>.|TRBJ1-1|TRBD1|15|TRBV11-2
TGTGCCAGCAGCCCCGGGACAGGGGCCAGCCCTGAAGCTTTCTTT
CASSPGTGASPEAFF
>.|TRBJ2-7|.|13|TRBV11-2
TGTGCCAGCAGCACCCGGGACTCATACGAGCAGTACTTC
CASSTRDSYEQYF
>once|TRBJ2-2|.|14|TRBV6-5
TGTGCCAGCAGTTATCGGCGGGGTTCCGGGGAGCTGTTTTTT
CASSYRRGSGELFF
>once|TRBJ2-1|TRBD2|17|TRBV5-1
TGCGCCAGCAGCTTGAAGGGTAGCGGGGCGACCTACAATGAGCAGTTCTTC
CASSLKGSGATYNEQFF
>.|TRBJ2-3|.|15|TRBV21-1
TGTGCCAGCAGCAATTCAGAGCGGACAACAGATACGCAGTATTTT
CASSNSERTTDTQYF
>once|TRBJ1-1|.|13|TRBV5-1
TGCGCCAGCAGCTTCGGTGGGGCCACTGAAGCTTTCTTT
CASSFGGATEAFF
>.|TRBJ2-7|.|16|TRBV7-3
TGTGCCAGCAGCTTCCTTGGGAGGGGACACCCCTACGAGCAGTACTTC
CASSFLGRGHPYEQYF
>.|TRBJ1-4|.|15|TRBV5-5
TGTGCCAGCAGCTTGAATACAGGGCAGACTGAAAAACTGTTTTTT
CASSLNTGQTEKLFF
>.|TRBJ2-7|TRBD1|15|TRBV5-1
TGCGCCAGCAGCCCTACGGACAGGCTAGACTACGAGCAGTACTTC
CASSPTDRLDYEQYF
>.|TRBJ2-2|TRBD1|17|TRBV18
TGTGCCAGCTCACCCAGACAGGGGGCGCGTGAGACCGGGGAGCTGTTTTTT
CASSPRQGARETGELFF
>.|TRBJ2-3|.|10|TRBV20-1
TGCAGTGCCGCCGGGGACCCCCAGTATTTT
CSAAGDPQYF
>few|TRBJ2-3|.|15|TRBV6-5
TGTGCCAGCAGTTACTCGGGGGCCCCTTTACATACGCAGTATTTT
CASSYSGAPLHTQYF
>.|TRBJ2-3|TRBD2|15|TRBV29-1
TGCAGCGTTGAAACCGGGGGAGCGGGAGCAGATACGCAGTATTTT
CSVETGGAGADTQYF
>.|TRBJ2-2|.|17|TRBV2
TGTGCCAGCAGTGAACCGGACTCAGGCCCGAACACCGGGGAGCTGTTTTTT
CASSEPDSGPNTGELFF
>.|TRBJ2-7|.|15|TRBV2
TGTGCCAGCAGTGAAATCGGGGGCGGAGGCTACGAGCAGTACTTC
CASSEIGGGGYEQYF
>.|TRBJ1-2|.|13|TRBV19
TGTGCCAGTAGTATCGGGGACCCGGATGGCTACACCTTC
CASSIGDPDGYTF
>medium-sized|TRBJ1-3|TRBD1|15|TRBV4-1
TGCGCCAGCAGCCAACATGGACAGGGAGGAAACACCATATATTTT
CASSQHGQGGNTIYF
>.|TRBJ1-3|.|16|TRBV25-1
TGTGCCAGCAGTGAATATAGGGGTCTCTCGGGAAACACCATATATTTT
CASSEYRGLSGNTIYF
>.|TRBJ1-2|.|12|TRBV5-1
TGCGCCAGCAGCTTGGTTGTAGTCGGCTACACCTTC
CASSLVVVGYTF
>.|TRBJ2-1|.|12|TRBV28
TGTGCCAGCAGTTTTTCTGTTAGTGAGCAGTTCTTC
CASSFSVSEQFF
>.|TRBJ1-5|TRBD1|13|TRBV10-1
TGCGCCACCGGGACAGGGAGAGATCAGCCCCAGCATTTT
CATGTGRDQPQHF
>.|TRBJ2-1|.|14|TRBV2
TGTGCCAGCAGTCTGGCGGCCTACTACAATGAGCAGTTCTTC
CASSLAAYYNEQFF
>once|TRBJ2-3|TRBD2|17|TRBV2
TGTGCCAGCAGTCAGGAGGTAGCGGGGGGCAAAGCAGGTACGCAGTATTTT
CASSQEVAGGKAGTQYF